These T cell receptor beta chains were read from a single sample in a study of cytomegalovirus exposure and HLA in healthy donors. Profiled with immunoSEQ multiplex PCR; TCRdb holds only in-frame clones, not every one. Of approximately 210,000 clones listed, roughly 88% are singletons. The sequenced material came from PBMCs. The receptor set was obtained from a woman under 30 in good health and CMV-seronegative. Both conserved end residues are part of each CDR3. The D gene is left open where the match is weak. Size is omitted from some rows. Given values are once, few, many or a class for expanded clones.

v_gene	j_gene	abundance	d_gene	CDR3aa	CDR3nt
TRBV27	TRBJ2-1	-	-	CASSRVGVYNEQFF	TGTGCCAGCAGCAGGGTAGGGGTCTACAATGAGCAGTTCTTC
TRBV7-8	TRBJ1-1	-	-	CASSPRLRGSGNTEAFF	TGTGCCAGCAGCCCCCGCCTCCGGGGTAGTGGGAACACTGAAGCTTTCTTT
TRBV11-1	TRBJ2-2	-	-	CASSYTGYTGELFF	TGTGCCAGCAGCTACACAGGGTACACCGGGGAGCTGTTTTTT
TRBV6-4	TRBJ1-2	-	-	CASSDSGGYYGYTF	TGTGCCAGCAGTGACTCTGGGGGGTACTATGGCTACACCTTC
TRBV7-8	TRBJ2-5	once	-	CASSPRSETQYF	TGTGCCAGCAGCCCGAGATCCGAGACCCAGTACTTC
TRBV29-1	TRBJ2-5	-	TRBD1	CSVELRGQGEETQYF	TGCAGCGTTGAATTGCGAGGACAGGGAGAAGAGACCCAGTACTTC
TRBV6-1	TRBJ1-1	-	-	CASNKQVNTEAFF	TGTGCCAGCAACAAACAGGTGAACACTGAAGCTTTCTTT
TRBV6-1	TRBJ1-1	-	TRBD1	CASSEGLWDRPHAF	TGTGCCAGCAGTGAAGGGTTATGGGACAGGCCCCACGCCTTT
TRBV6-1	TRBJ2-7	-	TRBD1	CASSVTGTGFDYEQYF	TGTGCCAGCAGTGTAACCGGGACAGGGTTCGACTACGAGCAGTACTTC
TRBV6-6	TRBJ1-6	-	TRBD1	CASIGQGAAPLHF	TGTGCCAGCATAGGACAGGGGGCAGCACCCCTCCACTTT
TRBV5-1	TRBJ2-7	-	TRBD1	CASSSIGTGEGGHEQYF	TGCGCCAGCAGCTCCATTGGGACAGGGGAGGGAGGCCACGAGCAGTACTTC
TRBV30	TRBJ2-3	-	-	CAWSSGSDTQYF	TGTGCCTGGAGTTCCGGTTCAGATACGCAGTATTTT
TRBV9	TRBJ2-3	-	-	CASSARESPSTDTQYF	TGTGCCAGCAGCGCACGGGAGAGCCCTAGCACAGATACGCAGTATTTT
TRBV30	TRBJ1-5	-	TRBD1	CAWSQTGALNQPQHF	TGTGCCTGGAGCCAAACAGGGGCCCTTAATCAGCCCCAGCATTTT
TRBV7-2	TRBJ1-1	-	-	CASSLVRENTEAFF	TGTGCCAGCAGCTTAGTCAGGGAGAACACTGAAGCTTTCTTT
TRBV27	TRBJ2-3	once	TRBD1	CASRTRTGGATDTQYF	TGTGCCAGCAGAACCAGGACAGGGGGCGCGACAGATACGCAGTATTTT
TRBV5-1	TRBJ2-4	-	TRBD2	CASSPKLAGGQSLAKNIQYF	TGCGCCAGCAGCCCCAAACTAGCGGGAGGGCAAAGTCTAGCCAAAAACATTCAGTACTTC
TRBV5-6	TRBJ2-1	-	TRBD1	CASSFIGQGLNEQFF	TGTGCCAGCAGCTTCATTGGACAGGGGCTCAATGAGCAGTTCTTC
TRBV5-8	TRBJ1-1	-	-	CASSPSWTMNTEAFF	TGTGCCAGCAGCCCCTCTTGGACAATGAACACTGAAGCTTTCTTT
TRBV5-6	TRBJ2-3	-	-	CASSLVSVPDTQYF	TGTGCCAGCAGCTTGGTTTCGGTCCCAGATACGCAGTATTTT
TRBV5-1	TRBJ2-1	once	-	CASSLANEQFF	TGCGCCAGCAGCTTAGCAAATGAGCAGTTCTTC
TRBV7-2	TRBJ1-2	-	-	CASSLAGDHGYTF	TGTGCCAGCAGCCTAGCAGGGGATCATGGCTACACCTTC
TRBV27	TRBJ1-6	-	-	CASSTRGYSVSPLHF	TGTGCCAGCAGCACACGCGGTTATTCCGTTTCACCCCTCCACTTT
TRBV5-1	TRBJ2-7	-	-	CASSLSEAPYEQYF	TGCGCCAGCAGCTTGTCGGAGGCGCCCTACGAGCAGTACTTC
TRBV6-1	TRBJ1-5	-	-	CASSEPTGQPQHF	TGTGCCAGCAGTGAACCGACCGGGCAGCCCCAGCATTTT